These 21 T cell receptor beta chains were all obtained from the same sample, sequenced in a study of T-cell reconstitution after alpha-beta-depleted transplantation in children. Library preparation (for TCRbeta) was performed with unique molecular identifiers. TCRdb reanalysed the PCR reads using MiXCR and keeps one entry per CDR3 protein. The data show about 230,000 distinct CDR3 sequences, 9.7% seen once. The sample in question was PBMCs from the stem cell graft donor, obtained from the stem cell graft. The receptors stem from a human donor who donated a stem cell graft to a child with SCID.

In its sample, this clonotype was seen many times. This chain uses TRBV7-2 with TRBJ2-1; 8 bases match TRBD1. The ends lost 5 bases at V and 4 bases at J; junction bases unmatched: 7. Germline V gene data show CDR1 as SGHTA and CDR2 as FQGNSA. The CDR3 has 15 amino acids. As DNA, the CDR3 is TGTGCCAGCAGCCCTCGACAGGGGTCTTACAATGAGCAGTTCTTC. This sequence encodes CASSPRQGSYNEQFF.

This clonotype has ten or more counts. This chain joins TRBV5-1 and TRBJ1-1, with TRBD1 identical over 8 bases. J was trimmed by 5 bases and V by 3 bases; bases with no gene match: 6. The CDR3 totals 14 residues. Germline CDR1 is SGHRS and CDR2 is YFSETQ. The CDR3 sequence is CASSSGTGGTEAFF. The CDR3 DNA reads as TGCGCCAGCAGCTCGGGGACAGGCGGAACTGAAGCTTTCTTT.

This clonotype has a count of ten or more. The V and J genes are TRBV4-3 and TRBJ1-1, with 7 bases matching TRBD1. This CDR3 is 14 amino acids long. Trimming took 2 bases from V and 4 from J; bases not matched to a gene: 4. CDR1 is LGHNA and CDR2 is YSLEER in the germline V gene. The CDR3 DNA is TGCGCCAGCAGCCAACACAGGGGATCCACTGAAGCTTTCTTT. Translated, it gives CASSQHRGSTEAFF.

This clonotype has a count of ten or more. In DNA, the CDR3 is TGCGCCAGCAGCTACCGTGGACAGATACAAGAGACCCAGTACTTC. This sequence encodes CASSYRGQIQETQYF. The V gene is TRBV5-1, the J gene TRBJ2-5; tentative D call: TRBD1 (6 bases). Germline V lookup: CDR1 SGHRS, CDR2 YFSETQ. V dropped 3 bases and J dropped 2 bases, with 14 bases sitting between them. The CDR3 covers 15 residues.

This clonotype was observed a few times. The chain uses TRBV29-1 and TRBJ2-5, with 8 bases identical to TRBD1. In germline, CDR1 is SQVTM, CDR2 ANQGSEA. V dropped 6 bases and J dropped 2; count of bases not matched to a gene: 8. The CDR3 sequence is 14 residues long. CDR3 nucleotide sequence: TGCAGCGTCCAGGGAAACAGGGGGCAAGAGACCCAGTACTTC. It is translated as CSVQGNRGQETQYF.

This clonotype has ten or more counts. The gene calls are TRBV12-3 or TRBV12-4 and TRBJ1-4; a possible D gene is TRBD1 (5 bases). This CDR3 is built from 16 residues. Trimming left V 3 bases short and J 8 bases short, with 19 bases between. The CDR3 DNA reads as TGTGCCAGCAGTTTGGATCCCCCAGGGACTAGCGAAAAACTGTTTTTT. It yields the protein CASSLDPPGTSEKLFF.

This clonotype occurred many times. This CDR3 is CAGKQGRWDTEAFF. CDR3 in DNA: TGTGCCGGAAAACAGGGCCGGTGGGACACTGAAGCTTTCTTT. The rearrangement links TRBV6-1 to TRBJ1-1; D is perhaps TRBD1 (6 bases). In germline, CDR1 is MNHNS, CDR2 SASEGT. The V gene lost 11 bases and the J gene lost 3 bases, with 19 bases spanning the gap. The CDR3 sequence is 14 residues long.

This clonotype was observed many times. The rearrangement links TRBV18 to TRBJ1-1; TRBD1 matches 8 bases. The germline V gene has CDR1 KGHSH and CDR2 LQKENI. The CDR3 runs to 16 residues. V shed 2 bases and J 1 base; nucleotides not matched to a gene: 6. DNA of the CDR3: TGTGCCAGCTCACCATCTGACAGGGGCGCGAACACTGAAGCTTTCTTT. Translation: CASSPSDRGANTEAFF.

This clonotype showed up many times. CDR3 coding DNA: TGTGCCAGCAGTCCGGACACAGGGTTAGGTGGGAAAAACATTCAGTACTTC. As protein: CASSPDTGLGGKNIQYF. This chain links TRBV28 with TRBJ2-4; D may be TRBD1 (6 bases). V lost 5 bases to trimming and J lost 4 bases, with 21 bases between them. CDR3 length: 17 residues. CDR1 and CDR2 from the germline V gene are MDHEN and SYDVKM.

Ten or more counts support this clonotype. The chain is built from TRBV10-3 and TRBJ2-3; 7 positions match TRBD2. Germline-derived CDR1 and CDR2 are ENHRY and SYGVKD. The ends lost 6 bases at V and 0 bases at J; junction bases unmatched: 12. This CDR3 comprises 17 residues. CDR3 sequence (DNA): TGTGCCATCAGACACCCCAGGGAGGGCTCTAGCACAGATACGCAGTATTTT. This gives the protein CAIRHPREGSSTDTQYF.

This clonotype was detected many times. J is TRBJ1-2 and V is TRBV7-2; 7 bases line up with TRBD1. Losses at the gene ends were 5 bases for V and 8 bases for J; bases not matched to a gene: 8. Per germline, CDR1 SGHTA and CDR2 FQGNSA. The CDR3 is 13 amino acids. Written as DNA, the CDR3 is TGTGCCAGCAGCAATCGACAGGGCCGCGGCTACACCTTC. It encodes CASSNRQGRGYTF. Full variable domain (rest looked up from reference TRBV7-2 and TRBJ1-2): GAGVSQSPSNKVTEKGKDVELRCDPISGHTALYWYRQSLGQGLEFLIYFQGNSAPDKSGLPSDRFSAERTGGSVSTLTIQRTQQEDSAVYLCASSNRQGRGYTFGSGTRLTVV.

This clonotype occurred a few times. The chain has TRBV20-1 and TRBJ1-2, with 10 bases matching TRBD1. The CDR3 spans 14 residues. After removal of 5 bases from V and 7 bases from J, the junction contained 10 bases not matched to a gene. Germline CDR1 is DFQATT and CDR2 is SNEGSKA (reference sequence). CDR3 sequence: CSARTGGLRSGYTF. The CDR3 DNA follows: TGCAGTGCTCGGACAGGGGGGCTTAGGAGTGGCTACACCTTC.

At least ten counts were recorded for this clonotype. The chain is built from TRBV5-1 and TRBJ2-5, with unresolved D. CDR1 SGHRS and CDR2 YFSETQ come from the germline V gene. This CDR3 is 10 amino acids long. Trimming took off 7 bases at V and 5 bases at J, with 6 bases between the two ends. CDR3 region: CASGRETQYF. In DNA, the CDR3 is TGCGCCAGCGGTCGCGAGACCCAGTACTTC.

Many counts were recorded for this clonotype. The J gene is TRBJ2-7, the V gene TRBV27, with 9 positions matching TRBD1. The ends lost 5 bases at V and 2 bases at J; junction bases unmatched: 4. This CDR3 is built from 14 residues. Per germline, CDR1 MNHEY and CDR2 SMNVEV (reference sequence). The CDR3 DNA follows: TGTGCCAGCAGTGGGGACAGGGACCCCTACGAGCAGTACTTC. Residues: CASSGDRDPYEQYF.

The V and J genes are TRBV6-2 or TRBV6-3 and TRBJ1-5, with TRBD1 matching over 9 bases. Unmatched junction bases numbered 10, after V lost 6 bases and J lost 7 bases. Germline-derived CDR1 and CDR2 are MNHEY and SVGEGT. The CDR3 has 15 amino acids. The CDR3 spells CASSWNRGRTQPQHF. CDR3 in DNA: TGTGCCAGCAGCTGGAACAGGGGGCGTACCCAGCCCCAGCATTTT.

This clonotype was counted ten times or more. The gene calls are TRBV29-1 and TRBJ1-1; D unclear. The germline gives CDR1 SQVTM, CDR2 ANQGSEA. The V end was cut by 4 bases, the J end by 11 bases, with 14 bases between. The CDR3 covers 11 residues. This CDR3 is CSVAPSWRAFF. CDR3 DNA sequence: TGCAGCGTTGCACCCTCATGGCGGGCTTTCTTT.

This clonotype was seen many times. V is TRBV7-8 and J is TRBJ1-6; D uncertain. Germline V lookup: CDR1 SGHVS, CDR2 FQNEAQ. The CDR3 loop spans 15 amino acids. Deletions cut 3 bases from V and 6 bases from J, with 12 bases between. CDR3: CASSFAGLTNSPLHF. The CDR3, as DNA: TGTGCCAGCAGCTTTGCCGGACTGACTAATTCACCCCTCCACTTT.

V usage is TRBV5-1 and J usage is TRBJ2-1, with TRBD2 matching 9 bases. CDR3 length: 16 amino acids. The germline CDR1 and CDR2 sequences are SGHRS and YFSETQ. Trimming removed 3 bases from V and 9 bases from J; junction bases left unmatched: 13. The CDR3 region is CASSSPAGGFGGEQFF. The DNA for the CDR3 is TGCGCCAGCAGCTCGCCAGCGGGGGGTTTTGGTGGTGAGCAGTTCTTC.

This clonotype was observed many times. The chain joins TRBV20-1 to TRBJ2-3, with TRBD2 matching 7 bases. Germline loops: CDR1 DFQATT, CDR2 SNEGSKA (reference sequence). V shed 5 bases, J shed 2 bases, and the junction held 7 bases outside the gene matches. The CDR3 is 14 residues long. CDR3 DNA: TGCAGTGCTGACCAGCGGGGCCTCACAGATACGCAGTATTTT. Protein product: CSADQRGLTDTQYF.

This clonotype was seen repeatedly, ten times or more. V usage is TRBV20-1 and J usage is TRBJ1-6; no definite D call. V was trimmed by 6 bases and J by 8 bases, leaving 17 bases between them. The germline gives CDR1 DFQATT, CDR2 SNEGSKA (reference sequence). The length of the CDR3 is 14 residues. The CDR3 is CSAPTSDSYSPLHF. The CDR3 coding sequence is TGCAGTGCGCCTACTTCGGATTCCTATTCACCCCTCCACTTT.

Note on this clonotype: The germline gene is not matched at one end of the junction; a read error may be the cause. This chain links TRBV7-9 with TRBJ2-3, with 13 bases lining up with TRBD2. The CDR3 runs 16 residues. Germline values: CDR1 SEHNR, CDR2 FQNEAQ (reference sequence). CDR3 residues: CASCLLLAGGPDTQYF. The CDR3 nucleotides are TGTGCCAGCTGCTTATTACTAGCGGGGGGGCCTGATACGCAGTATTTT.